The table lists the clone carrying this T cell receptor beta chain with many counts. Its target is unknown. The sample comes from a study of T cell repertoires in cytomegalovirus infection. About the study: Evidence of both CMV infection and a matching HLA type came from public TCR beta signatures.

The CDR3 extends over 13 amino acids. Losses at the gene ends were 4 bases for V and 3 bases for J; bases not matched to a gene: 2. Germline assignment: CDR1 MGHDK and CDR2 SYGVNS. MiXCR, applied by TCRdb to the reads, yields one record per CDR3 protein. The data hold almost 500,000 distinct CDR3 sequences, with approximately 11% observed a single time. The study, taken as a whole, reports: Identification of carriers of CMV plus the relevant HLA was achieved through cumulative public TCR beta family frequency. It was HLA-C-restricted CMV-specific TCR beta clonotypes that dominated the response ex vivo.

The specimen sequenced was PBMCs. This TCR came from a human donor in good health (CMV status not recorded). Some clones in this sample may be carry-over from other donors' samples. V and J are TRBV25-1 and TRBJ2-7; 8 bases are a match to TRBD1. CDR3 DNA sequence: TGTGCCAGCAGTGGGACAGGGCTCTACGAGCAGTACTTC. Translated: CASSGTGLYEQYF.